One and the same sample provided the 20 T cell receptor beta chains below, sequenced in a study of blood T cell repertoires in COVID-19. Libraries were prepared by immunoSEQ multiplex PCR; TCRdb keeps only in-frame clonotypes and omits some of them. The table lists nearly 350,000 clones, about 90% of them singletons. Sequenced material: PBMCs or T cells enriched from blood (not recorded which). These receptors were taken from a woman aged 25 to 39 who had recovered from COVID-19.

The chain combines TRBV18 with TRBJ2-7, with 9 bases that match TRBD2. The CDR3 contains 14 residues. Trimming cost V 2 bases and J 4 bases; bases outside gene matches: 3. Germline assignment: CDR1 KGHSH and CDR2 LQKENI. CDR3: CASSPSSGEYEQYF. Here the CDR3 DNA reads TGTGCCAGCTCACCATCTAGCGGGGAATACGAGCAGTACTTC.

This clone has a handful of counts. V usage is TRBV27 and J usage is TRBJ1-5; no clear D. V dropped 4 bases and J dropped 6 bases, with 13 bases sitting between them. CDR3 size: 14 residues. Germline lookup yields CDR1 MNHEY and CDR2 SMNVEV (reference sequence). Here the CDR3 DNA reads TGTGCCAGCAGTTCCACGGGAAAGGGTCAGCCCCAGCATTTT. It translates to CASSSTGKGQPQHF.

The chain recombines TRBV6-5 with TRBJ2-5, with D unresolved. V was pared by 9 bases and J by 0 bases, with 17 bases between. CDR3 length: 15 residues. Germline CDR1 and CDR2: MNHEY and SVGAGI. This CDR3 is CASTVSHSNQETQYF. CDR3 nucleotides: TGTGCCAGTACCGTTTCTCACTCTAACCAAGAGACCCAGTACTTC.

CDR3 loop: CASSYSGGNYGYTF. Here the CDR3 DNA reads TGTGCCAGCAGTTACTCAGGGGGCAACTATGGCTACACCTTC. The rearrangement joins TRBV6-5 to TRBJ1-2; 7 bases map to TRBD1. The CDR3 contains 14 residues. The germline CDR1 and CDR2 sequences are MNHEY and SVGAGI. J lost 2 bases, V lost 0 bases, and 0 bases had no gene match.

This clone appeared a single time. The chain has TRBV4-2 and TRBJ1-3; D is uncertain. The germline V gene encodes CDR1 LGHNA and CDR2 YNFKEQ. The V and J ends lost 0 bases and 4 bases respectively, with 10 bases between them. This CDR3 region has 15 residues. CDR3 in DNA: TGTGCCAGCAGCCAAGATATCAGGTCCGGAAACACCATATATTTT. Translation: CASSQDIRSGNTIYF.

The chain links TRBV6-5 to TRBJ1-6, with a possible D match to TRBD1 (5 bases). The CDR3 consists of 15 residues. Trimming pared 2 bases from V and 7 bases from J, leaving 12 bases between. CDR1 is MNHEY, CDR2 SVGAGI, per germline. The CDR3, as DNA: TGTGCCAGCAGTTACGGCCCAGGGCGAAATTCACCCCTCCACTTT. It specifies CASSYGPGRNSPLHF.

This chain connects TRBV7-8 to TRBJ1-5; no firm D call. The CDR3 spans 15 residues. Trimming shortened V by 5 bases and J by 0 bases, and 11 bases separated the two germline ends. The V gene's germline CDR1 is SGHVS and CDR2 FQNEAQ. CDR3 amino acids: CASSVAGHSNQPQHF. As DNA, the CDR3 is TGTGCCAGCAGCGTGGCAGGTCATAGCAATCAGCCCCAGCATTTT.

This clone was found once. The chain employs TRBV7-9 and TRBJ1-2; D possibly corresponds to TRBD1 (5 bases). This CDR3 is built from 16 residues. Looked up from germline, CDR1 is SEHNR and CDR2 is FQNEAQ (reference sequence). Trimming shortened V by 4 bases and J by 4 bases, and 19 bases separated the two germline ends. DNA of the CDR3: TGTGCCAGCAGCTCCTCGACAGTCCCCCCTGGCTATGGCTACACCTTC. This sequence encodes CASSSSTVPPGYGYTF. The variable domain in full, completed from reference TRBV7-9 and TRBJ1-2, reads DTGVSQNPRHKITKRGQNVTFRCDPISEHNRLYWYRQTLGQGPEFLTYFQNEAQLEKSRLLSDRFSAERPKGSFSTLEIQRTEQGDSAMYLCASSSSTVPPGYGYTFGSGTRLTVV.

CDR3 loop: CASSPRGWETQYF. The CDR3 DNA sequence: TGTGCCAGCAGCCCGCGAGGTTGGGAGACCCAGTACTTC. The rearrangement links TRBV3-1 (or the pseudogene TRBV3-2) to TRBJ2-5; the D is unclear. The CDR3 is made up of 13 amino acids. The germline V gene has CDR1 LGHDT and CDR2 YNNKEL (reference sequence). V lost 4 bases, J lost 5 bases, and 11 bases lay in between.

The gene calls are TRBV11-2 and TRBJ1-1; no clear D. The CDR3 loop spans 13 amino acids. The V and J ends lost 6 bases and 4 bases respectively, with 12 bases between them. From germline, CDR1 is SGHAT and CDR2 FQNNGV. The CDR3 loop is CASRGPRITEAFF. The CDR3 DNA is TGTGCCAGCAGGGGCCCGAGAATCACTGAAGCTTTCTTT.

The chain carries TRBV7-9 and TRBJ2-7, with 8 bases that match TRBD1. CDR3 length: 14 residues. V dropped 8 bases and J dropped 0; count of bases not matched to a gene: 6. Germline CDR1 SEHNR, CDR2 FQNEAQ (reference sequence). The DNA of the CDR3 is TGTGCCAGCGGGCGGACAGGGACCTCCTACGAGCAGTACTTC. It specifies CASGRTGTSYEQYF.

The rearrangement joins TRBV5-6 to TRBJ1-1, with 10 nucleotides matching TRBD1. The CDR3 runs 13 residues. Germline-derived CDR1 and CDR2 are SGHDT and YYEEEE. After removal of 4 bases from V and 4 bases from J, the junction contained 1 base not matched to a gene. The CDR3 loop reads CASSRTGGTEAFF. CDR3 DNA sequence: TGTGCCAGCAGCCGGACAGGGGGCACTGAAGCTTTCTTT. The variable domain in full, with the rest retrieved from reference TRBV5-6 and TRBJ1-1, is DAGVTQSPTHLIKTRGQQVTLRCSPKSGHDTVSWYQQALGQGPQFIFQYYEEEERQRGNFPDRFSGHQFPNYSSELNVNALLLGDSALYLCASSRTGGTEAFFGQGTRLTVV.

The chain links TRBV10-2 to TRBJ1-2; tentatively, D is TRBD1 (5 bases). The CDR3 contains 16 residues. Per the germline V gene, CDR1 is WSHSY and CDR2 is SAAADI. V lost 0 bases, J lost 2 bases, and 13 bases lay in between. The CDR3 DNA sequence: TGCGCCAGCAGTGAGTCGGAGCGGGGACTAAACTATGGCTACACCTTC. This gives the protein CASSESERGLNYGYTF.

The chain recombines TRBV9 with TRBJ1-5; D perhaps matches TRBD1 (5 bases). Trimming pared 0 bases from V and 3 bases from J, leaving 10 bases between. Germline values: CDR1 SGDLS, CDR2 YYNGEE. This CDR3 has 15 residues. This CDR3 reads CASSVAGGDNQPQHF. The CDR3 nucleotides read TGTGCCAGCAGCGTAGCGGGGGGTGACAATCAGCCCCAGCATTTT.

This sequence joins TRBV4-1 and TRBJ2-3, with D perhaps TRBD2 (6 bases). The CDR3 is made up of 15 amino acids. Trimming pared 4 bases from V and 4 bases from J, leaving 15 bases between. In germline, CDR1 is MGHRA, CDR2 YSYEKL. CDR3 residues: CASSLVGGGADTQYF. CDR3 coding DNA: TGCGCCAGCAGCCTAGTGGGGGGAGGCGCAGATACGCAGTATTTT.

The chain carries TRBV7-9 and TRBJ2-5; 9 positions agree with TRBD1. The CDR3 consists of 17 residues. Germline CDR1 reads SEHNR; CDR2 reads FQNEAQ (reference sequence). J was trimmed by 5 bases and V by 1 base; bases with no gene match: 11. The CDR3 DNA sequence: TGTGCCAGCAGCTTAGGCGGGACAGGGAAAGGCGGGGAGACCCAGTACTTC. The encoded protein is CASSLGGTGKGGETQYF.

The rearrangement joins TRBV6-9 to TRBJ1-6; D not certain. V was shortened by 8 bases and J by 8 bases, with 19 bases between the two germline ends. This CDR3 contains 15 residues. Germline values: CDR1 MNHGY, CDR2 SVAAGI. CDR3 bases: TGTGCCAGCCCTTCATTAGGTCGGGGATATTCACCCCTCCACTTT. Its translation is CASPSLGRGYSPLHF.

As for this clone: Other DNA sequences of this sample code for an identical CDR3. The chain combines TRBV24-1 with TRBJ1-1, with 9 bases fitting TRBD1. Trimming cost V 4 bases and J 2 bases; bases outside gene matches: 4. The germline gives CDR1 KGHDR, CDR2 SFDVKD. CDR3 length: 15 residues. Written as DNA, the CDR3 is TGTGCCACCAGTGACCCTACAGGGGGCAACACTGAAGCTTTCTTT. This gives the protein CATSDPTGGNTEAFF.

The chain couples TRBV28 to TRBJ1-3; D not certain. Germline values: CDR1 MDHEN, CDR2 SYDVKM. This CDR3 has 14 residues. V lost 2 bases to trimming and J lost 9 bases, with 14 bases between them. This CDR3 reads CASSLERPAGTIYF. CDR3 coding DNA: TGTGCCAGCAGTTTAGAAAGACCTGCGGGCACCATATATTTT.

This clone has a single count. The chain carries TRBV5-1 and TRBJ2-5; 7 bases line up with TRBD1. The length of the CDR3 is 16 residues. Germline assignment: CDR1 SGHRS and CDR2 YFSETQ. With 0 bases clipped from V and 2 bases from J, the junction kept 7 bases outside the gene matches. The CDR3 loop reads CASSLGGLGQQETQYF. CDR3 in DNA: TGCGCCAGCAGCTTGGGAGGGTTGGGACAGCAAGAGACCCAGTACTTC.